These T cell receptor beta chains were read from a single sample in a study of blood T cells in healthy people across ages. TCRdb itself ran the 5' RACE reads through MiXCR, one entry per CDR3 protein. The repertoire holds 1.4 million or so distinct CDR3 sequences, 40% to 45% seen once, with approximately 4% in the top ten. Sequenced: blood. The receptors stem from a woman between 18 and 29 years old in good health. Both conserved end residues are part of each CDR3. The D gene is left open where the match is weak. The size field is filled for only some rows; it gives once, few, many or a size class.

cdr3_aa: CSGLMGDEQYF
cdr3_nt: TGCAGCGGTCTCATGGGGGACGAGCAGTACTTC
clone_size: few
v_call: TRBV29-1
d_call: -
j_call: TRBJ2-7

cdr3_aa: CASSPRPAGTQYF
cdr3_nt: TGTGCCAGCAGCCCGAGACCAGCAGGGACCCAGTACTTC
clone_size: -
v_call: TRBV7-2
d_call: -
j_call: TRBJ2-5

cdr3_aa: CASRGGESPLHF
cdr3_nt: TGTGCCAGTCGGGGCGGGGAATCACCCCTCCACTTT
clone_size: few
v_call: TRBV28
d_call: -
j_call: TRBJ1-6

cdr3_aa: CASSHGTRKSYAYEQYF
cdr3_nt: TGTGCCAGTAGTCACGGGACTAGGAAATCTTACGCCTACGAGCAGTACTTC
clone_size: -
v_call: TRBV19
d_call: TRBD2
j_call: TRBJ2-7

cdr3_aa: CACSLGSGYEQYF
cdr3_nt: TGTGCCTGCAGCTTGGGTAGCGGCTACGAGCAGTACTTC
clone_size: -
v_call: TRBV7-9
d_call: -
j_call: TRBJ2-7

cdr3_aa: CSARSGALAKNIQYF
cdr3_nt: TGCAGTGCTAGGTCCGGTGCCTTAGCCAAAAACATTCAGTACTTC
clone_size: many
v_call: TRBV20-1
d_call: -
j_call: TRBJ2-4

cdr3_aa: CASDREFGQPQHF
cdr3_nt: TGTGCCAGCGACAGGGAGTTTGGTCAGCCCCAGCATTTT
clone_size: -
v_call: TRBV2
d_call: TRBD1
j_call: TRBJ1-5

cdr3_aa: CASSYGQGASLYEQYF
cdr3_nt: TGTGCCAGCAGTTATGGACAGGGGGCAAGTTTGTACGAGCAGTACTTC
clone_size: few
v_call: TRBV6-2/TRBV6-3
d_call: TRBD1
j_call: TRBJ2-7

cdr3_aa: CASSFIARGPDTQYF
cdr3_nt: TGCGCCAGCAGCTTCATTGCGAGGGGGCCAGATACGCAGTATTTT
clone_size: -
v_call: TRBV5-1
d_call: TRBD1
j_call: TRBJ2-3

cdr3_aa: CASSVGQRSGYGYTF
cdr3_nt: TGTGCCAGCAGTGTGGGACAGCGATCTGGCTATGGCTACACCTTC
clone_size: few
v_call: TRBV6-2/TRBV6-3
d_call: TRBD1
j_call: TRBJ1-2

cdr3_aa: CSAFSGGSSYNEQFF
cdr3_nt: TGCAGTGCTTTTAGCGGGGGGAGCTCCTACAATGAGCAGTTCTTC
clone_size: -
v_call: TRBV20-1
d_call: TRBD2
j_call: TRBJ2-1

cdr3_aa: CASSLAFRGNTEAFF
cdr3_nt: TGTGCCAGCAGTTTAGCGTTTAGGGGCAACACTGAAGCTTTCTTT
clone_size: few
v_call: TRBV12-3/TRBV12-4
d_call: -
j_call: TRBJ1-1

cdr3_aa: CSVQVRVSDIQYF
cdr3_nt: TGCAGCGTTCAAGTCCGGGTATCGGACATTCAGTACTTC
clone_size: -
v_call: TRBV29-1
d_call: -
j_call: TRBJ2-4

cdr3_aa: CASSHDEARGYNEQFF
cdr3_nt: TGTGCCAGCAGCCATGACGAGGCCCGCGGCTACAATGAGCAGTTCTTC
clone_size: -
v_call: TRBV4-2
d_call: -
j_call: TRBJ2-1

cdr3_aa: CASNVNRVEAKNIQYF
cdr3_nt: TGTGCCAGCAACGTGAACAGGGTCGAAGCCAAAAACATTCAGTACTTC
clone_size: -
v_call: TRBV7-2
d_call: -
j_call: TRBJ2-4

cdr3_aa: CASSLEGVSSYNSPLHF
cdr3_nt: TGTGCCAGCAGCTTAGAGGGGGTTAGCTCCTATAATTCACCCCTCCACTTT
clone_size: -
v_call: TRBV7-9
d_call: -
j_call: TRBJ1-6

cdr3_aa: CASSLQSRTNEQYF
cdr3_nt: TGTGCCAGCAGCTTACAATCGCGGACGAACGAGCAGTACTTC
clone_size: few
v_call: TRBV7-2
d_call: -
j_call: TRBJ2-7

cdr3_aa: CASSPPPTSADTQYF
cdr3_nt: TGTGCCAGCTCACCACCGCCGACTTCAGCAGATACGCAGTATTTT
clone_size: -
v_call: TRBV18
d_call: -
j_call: TRBJ2-3

cdr3_aa: CSAWGPSYEQYF
cdr3_nt: TGCAGTGCTTGGGGACCCTCCTACGAGCAGTACTTC
clone_size: -
v_call: TRBV20-1
d_call: -
j_call: TRBJ2-7

cdr3_aa: CASSQYPTVSYEQYF
cdr3_nt: TGCGCCAGCAGCCAGTATCCGACAGTCTCCTACGAGCAGTACTTC
clone_size: -
v_call: TRBV5-1
d_call: -
j_call: TRBJ2-7

cdr3_aa: CSARTQHRYEQYF
cdr3_nt: TGCAGTGCTAGGACCCAACACAGGTACGAGCAGTACTTC
clone_size: few
v_call: TRBV20-1
d_call: -
j_call: TRBJ2-7

cdr3_aa: CATSGGDFRSYNEQYF
cdr3_nt: TGTGCCACCAGTGGGGGAGACTTTCGCTCCTACAATGAGCAGTACTTC
clone_size: -
v_call: TRBV24-1
d_call: -
j_call: TRBJ2-7

cdr3_aa: CSAAWGAYGYTF
cdr3_nt: TGCAGCGCTGCATGGGGGGCTTATGGCTACACCTTC
clone_size: many
v_call: TRBV29-1
d_call: -
j_call: TRBJ1-2

cdr3_aa: CASSEPGTYEQYF
cdr3_nt: TGTGCCAGCAGTGAGCCGGGAACCTACGAGCAGTACTTC
clone_size: -
v_call: TRBV2
d_call: -
j_call: TRBJ2-7

cdr3_aa: CASNPGLSYEQYF
cdr3_nt: TGCGCCAGCAACCCGGGACTGAGCTACGAGCAGTACTTC
clone_size: -
v_call: TRBV7-8
d_call: -
j_call: TRBJ2-7